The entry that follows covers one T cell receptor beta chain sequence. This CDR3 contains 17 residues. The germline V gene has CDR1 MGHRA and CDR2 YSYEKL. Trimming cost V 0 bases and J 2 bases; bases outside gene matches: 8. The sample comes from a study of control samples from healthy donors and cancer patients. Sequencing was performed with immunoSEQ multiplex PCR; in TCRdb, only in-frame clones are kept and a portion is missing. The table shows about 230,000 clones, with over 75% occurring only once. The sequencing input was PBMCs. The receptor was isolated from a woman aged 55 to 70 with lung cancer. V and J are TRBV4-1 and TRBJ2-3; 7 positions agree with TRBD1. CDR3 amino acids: CASSQDPRQGITDTQYF. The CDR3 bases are TGCGCCAGCAGCCAAGATCCCCGACAGGGAATCACAGATACGCAGTATTTT.